This section outlines one T cell receptor beta chain sequence together with its context. This CDR3 contains 11 residues. V was pared by 5 bases and J by 8 bases, with 9 bases between. Germline V lookup: CDR1 MNHNS, CDR2 SASEGT. Method: immunoSEQ multiplex PCR; TCRdb's copy keeps in-frame clones and lacks some. This sample has about 200,000 clones; about four fifths occur once, and the top ten carry around 7.5%. This sample is drawn from a study of blood T cell repertoires in COVID-19. The sequence was obtained from a man aged 35 to 55 who had recovered from COVID-19. The sample taken for sequencing was PBMCs or T cells enriched from blood (not recorded which). This rearrangement joins TRBV6-1 to TRBJ1-2; D uncertain. The CDR3 protein is CASSYEGGYTF. The CDR3 DNA reads TGTGCCAGCAGTTACGAGGGCGGCTACACCTTC.